This TCR beta chain is from a study of T cell responses to AZD1222 COVID-19 vaccine. CDR3 length: 15 amino acids. Trimming took 5 bases from V and 2 from J; bases not matched to a gene: 4. Germline values: CDR1 KGHSH, CDR2 LQKENI. Some clones are missing from TCRdb's copy, which holds only in-frame ones; the method was immunoSEQ multiplex PCR. The repertoire holds over 130,000 clones, with about 92% as singletons. Sequenced material: peripheral blood, taken 28 days after the second AZD1222 dose. The origin of this receptor is an adult who received the AZD1222 COVID-19 vaccine. The chain has TRBV18 and TRBJ2-1; TRBD2 matches at 9 bases. CDR3 in DNA: TGTGCCAGCTCAATAAGCGGGAGGACCTACAATGAGCAGTTCTTC. The encoded protein is CASSISGRTYNEQFF.